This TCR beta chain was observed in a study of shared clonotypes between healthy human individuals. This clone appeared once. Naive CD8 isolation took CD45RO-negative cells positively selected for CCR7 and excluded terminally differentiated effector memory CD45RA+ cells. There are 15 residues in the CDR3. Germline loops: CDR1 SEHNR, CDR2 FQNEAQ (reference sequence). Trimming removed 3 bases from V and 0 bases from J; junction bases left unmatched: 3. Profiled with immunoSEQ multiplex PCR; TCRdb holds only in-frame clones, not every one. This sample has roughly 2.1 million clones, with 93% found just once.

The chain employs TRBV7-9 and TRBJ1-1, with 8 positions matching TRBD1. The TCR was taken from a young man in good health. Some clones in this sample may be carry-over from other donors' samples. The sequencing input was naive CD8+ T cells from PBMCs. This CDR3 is CASSFAGGLNTEAFF. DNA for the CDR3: TGTGCCAGCAGCTTCGCAGGGGGCTTGAACACTGAAGCTTTCTTT.